This is a list of T cell receptor beta chains from one sample in a study of blood T cell repertoires in COVID-19. TCRdb's copy holds only in-frame clones and misses some; the assay was immunoSEQ multiplex PCR. The sample records approximately 250,000 clones, about 89% being singletons. The sample taken for sequencing was peripheral blood. All receptors come from a woman aged 55-69 years who had recovered from COVID-19. The CDR3 runs from the conserved cysteine through the conserved F or W. The order of the fields is J gene, V gene, D gene, clone size, CDR3 protein, CDR3 DNA. D genes are given only for firm matches. Clone size is shown for a subset of rows, as once, few, many or a class of expanded clone.

j_call: TRBJ1-2; v_call: TRBV6-2/TRBV6-3; d_call: TRBD1; clone_size: .; cdr3_aa: CASSPRGRVYGYTF; cdr3_nt: TGTGCCAGCAGCCCCAGGGGGCGCGTCTATGGCTACACCTTC
j_call: TRBJ2-2; v_call: TRBV15; d_call: TRBD2; clone_size: .; cdr3_aa: CATPASGGTNTGELFF; cdr3_nt: TGTGCCACTCCGGCTAGCGGGGGGACGAACACCGGGGAGCTGTTTTTT
j_call: TRBJ2-3; v_call: TRBV27; d_call: TRBD2; clone_size: .; cdr3_aa: CASRWREGDTQYF; cdr3_nt: TGTGCCAGCAGATGGAGGGAGGGAGATACGCAGTATTTT
j_call: TRBJ1-5; v_call: TRBV19; d_call: TRBD1; clone_size: .; cdr3_aa: CASLTGSGNQPQHF; cdr3_nt: TGTGCCAGCCTGACAGGGTCAGGCAATCAGCCCCAGCATTTT
j_call: TRBJ2-1; v_call: TRBV19; d_call: TRBD1; clone_size: few; cdr3_aa: CASSRAGTGGFDEQFF; cdr3_nt: TGTGCCAGTAGTAGAGCCGGGACAGGGGGTTTCGATGAGCAGTTCTTC
j_call: TRBJ1-2; v_call: TRBV7-9; d_call: .; clone_size: .; cdr3_aa: CASSLFSRGYTF; cdr3_nt: TGTGCCAGCAGCTTATTTTCGAGAGGCTACACCTTC
j_call: TRBJ1-2; v_call: TRBV18; d_call: .; clone_size: many; cdr3_aa: CASSPGLGNYGYTF; cdr3_nt: TGTGCCAGCTCACCGGGACTGGGAAACTATGGCTACACCTTC
j_call: TRBJ1-1; v_call: TRBV11-3; d_call: .; clone_size: .; cdr3_aa: CASSLNGYTEAFF; cdr3_nt: TGTGCCAGCAGCTTAAACGGGTACACTGAAGCTTTCTTT
j_call: TRBJ2-7; v_call: TRBV10-3; d_call: .; clone_size: .; cdr3_aa: CAISESRAGEPYEQYF; cdr3_nt: TGTGCCATCAGTGAGTCGAGGGCAGGGGAACCCTACGAGCAGTACTTC
j_call: TRBJ1-3; v_call: TRBV18; d_call: .; clone_size: once; cdr3_aa: CASSYTDNSGNTIYF; cdr3_nt: TGTGCCAGCTCATACACGGACAACTCTGGAAACACCATATATTTT
j_call: TRBJ2-3; v_call: TRBV19; d_call: .; clone_size: .; cdr3_aa: CASSISPSRTQYF; cdr3_nt: TGTGCCAGTAGTATATCGCCCTCACGGACGCAGTATTTT
j_call: TRBJ1-6; v_call: TRBV7-2; d_call: TRBD1; clone_size: .; cdr3_aa: CASNLYRGTDNSPLHF; cdr3_nt: TGTGCCAGCAATCTATATAGGGGGACAGATAATTCACCCCTCCACTTT
j_call: TRBJ2-1; v_call: TRBV24-1; d_call: .; clone_size: .; cdr3_aa: CATGDRSYNEQFF; cdr3_nt: TGTGCCACGGGAGACAGGAGTTACAATGAGCAGTTCTTC
j_call: TRBJ2-7; v_call: TRBV18; d_call: TRBD1; clone_size: .; cdr3_aa: CASSRLLGTGGLSGQYF; cdr3_nt: TGTGCCAGCTCACGCCTCCTCGGGACAGGGGGGCTTAGCGGTCAGTACTTC
j_call: TRBJ2-5; v_call: TRBV9; d_call: TRBD2; clone_size: many; cdr3_aa: CASSAGTSGDPYQETQYF; cdr3_nt: TGTGCCAGCAGCGCCGGGACTAGCGGGGATCCGTACCAAGAGACCCAGTACTTC
j_call: TRBJ1-6; v_call: TRBV28; d_call: TRBD1; clone_size: few; cdr3_aa: CASSQGTGRNSPLHF; cdr3_nt: TGTGCCAGCAGTCAAGGGACAGGGCGTAATTCACCCCTCCACTTT
j_call: TRBJ2-2; v_call: TRBV7-3; d_call: TRBD1; clone_size: .; cdr3_aa: CASSPQGPNTGELFF; cdr3_nt: TGTGCCAGCAGCCCACAGGGGCCAAACACCGGGGAGCTGTTTTTT
j_call: TRBJ1-5; v_call: TRBV7-2; d_call: .; clone_size: .; cdr3_aa: CASSLASGSGQPQHF; cdr3_nt: TGTGCCAGCAGCTTAGCGTCAGGGTCAGGTCAGCCCCAGCATTTT
j_call: TRBJ1-2; v_call: TRBV23-1; d_call: .; clone_size: .; cdr3_aa: CASRTIVPYYGYTF; cdr3_nt: TGCGCCAGCAGGACAATCGTGCCCTACTATGGCTACACCTTC
j_call: TRBJ2-7; v_call: TRBV10-3; d_call: .; clone_size: .; cdr3_aa: CAISAVGEQYF; cdr3_nt: TGTGCCATCAGCGCGGTGGGCGAGCAGTACTTC
j_call: TRBJ2-7; v_call: TRBV7-9; d_call: .; clone_size: .; cdr3_aa: CASSLAWRGFGAKTYEQYF; cdr3_nt: TGTGCCAGCAGCTTAGCATGGAGGGGCTTCGGGGCGAAAACCTACGAGCAGTACTTC
j_call: TRBJ1-2; v_call: TRBV3-1/TRBV3-2; d_call: TRBD1; clone_size: .; cdr3_aa: CASSPWAGGADYGYTF; cdr3_nt: TGTGCCAGCAGCCCCTGGGCAGGGGGCGCGGACTATGGCTACACCTTC
j_call: TRBJ2-1; v_call: TRBV4-1; d_call: TRBD1; clone_size: few; cdr3_aa: CASSQSGQREQFF; cdr3_nt: TGCGCCAGCAGCCAATCGGGACAGCGGGAGCAGTTCTTC
j_call: TRBJ2-5; v_call: TRBV9; d_call: .; clone_size: .; cdr3_aa: CASSVAGTQETQYF; cdr3_nt: TGTGCCAGCAGCGTGGCCGGGACTCAAGAGACCCAGTACTTC
j_call: TRBJ1-2; v_call: TRBV19; d_call: .; clone_size: .; cdr3_aa: CASSTTLDSYGYTF; cdr3_nt: TGTGCCAGTAGTACCACCCTAGACAGCTATGGCTACACCTTC
j_call: TRBJ1-3; v_call: TRBV4-2; d_call: TRBD1; clone_size: .; cdr3_aa: CASNPGQLGNTIYF; cdr3_nt: TGTGCCAGCAACCCGGGACAGCTCGGAAACACCATATATTTT
j_call: TRBJ2-2; v_call: TRBV9; d_call: TRBD1; clone_size: .; cdr3_aa: CASSQQTGGVAGELFF; cdr3_nt: TGTGCCAGCAGCCAACAGACAGGGGGCGTCGCCGGGGAGCTGTTTTTT
j_call: TRBJ2-7; v_call: TRBV7-2; d_call: TRBD2; clone_size: .; cdr3_aa: CASSLVRGGLRNEQYF; cdr3_nt: TGTGCCAGCAGCTTAGTCCGGGGGGGGTTGAGGAACGAGCAGTACTTC
j_call: TRBJ1-2; v_call: TRBV6-5; d_call: .; clone_size: .; cdr3_aa: CASRGVGSGYGYTF; cdr3_nt: TGTGCCAGCAGGGGAGTAGGGTCGGGCTATGGCTACACCTTC
j_call: TRBJ2-5; v_call: TRBV7-2; d_call: .; clone_size: .; cdr3_aa: CASSSQTGSETQYF; cdr3_nt: TGTGCCAGCAGCTCACAAACGGGATCTGAGACCCAGTACTTC
j_call: TRBJ2-3; v_call: TRBV5-1; d_call: TRBD2; clone_size: once; cdr3_aa: CASSPYSGGGADTQYF; cdr3_nt: TGCGCCAGCAGCCCCTACTCGGGCGGGGGGGCAGATACGCAGTATTTT
j_call: TRBJ2-7; v_call: TRBV10-3; d_call: .; clone_size: .; cdr3_aa: CAISESGVSQDEQYF; cdr3_nt: TGTGCCATCAGTGAGTCCGGGGTCTCCCAGGACGAGCAGTACTTC
j_call: TRBJ2-3; v_call: TRBV11-2; d_call: TRBD2; clone_size: .; cdr3_aa: CASSQLGGGNTDTQYF; cdr3_nt: TGTGCCAGCAGCCAGCTCGGCGGGGGGAACACAGATACGCAGTATTTT
j_call: TRBJ2-1; v_call: TRBV19; d_call: .; clone_size: .; cdr3_aa: CASKPVRSYNEQFF; cdr3_nt: TGTGCCAGCAAGCCGGTGAGGTCCTACAATGAGCAGTTCTTC
j_call: TRBJ2-3; v_call: TRBV19; d_call: TRBD1; clone_size: .; cdr3_aa: CASSYGQGNTDTQYF; cdr3_nt: TGTGCCAGTAGCTACGGACAGGGCAACACAGATACGCAGTATTTT
j_call: TRBJ2-7; v_call: TRBV6-5; d_call: TRBD2; clone_size: .; cdr3_aa: CASSYDSGGAYEQYF; cdr3_nt: TGTGCCAGCAGTTACGACAGCGGGGGGGCCTACGAGCAGTACTTC
j_call: TRBJ1-1; v_call: TRBV10-3; d_call: .; clone_size: .; cdr3_aa: CAISEYPGEAFF; cdr3_nt: TGTGCCATCAGTGAGTATCCAGGTGAAGCTTTCTTT